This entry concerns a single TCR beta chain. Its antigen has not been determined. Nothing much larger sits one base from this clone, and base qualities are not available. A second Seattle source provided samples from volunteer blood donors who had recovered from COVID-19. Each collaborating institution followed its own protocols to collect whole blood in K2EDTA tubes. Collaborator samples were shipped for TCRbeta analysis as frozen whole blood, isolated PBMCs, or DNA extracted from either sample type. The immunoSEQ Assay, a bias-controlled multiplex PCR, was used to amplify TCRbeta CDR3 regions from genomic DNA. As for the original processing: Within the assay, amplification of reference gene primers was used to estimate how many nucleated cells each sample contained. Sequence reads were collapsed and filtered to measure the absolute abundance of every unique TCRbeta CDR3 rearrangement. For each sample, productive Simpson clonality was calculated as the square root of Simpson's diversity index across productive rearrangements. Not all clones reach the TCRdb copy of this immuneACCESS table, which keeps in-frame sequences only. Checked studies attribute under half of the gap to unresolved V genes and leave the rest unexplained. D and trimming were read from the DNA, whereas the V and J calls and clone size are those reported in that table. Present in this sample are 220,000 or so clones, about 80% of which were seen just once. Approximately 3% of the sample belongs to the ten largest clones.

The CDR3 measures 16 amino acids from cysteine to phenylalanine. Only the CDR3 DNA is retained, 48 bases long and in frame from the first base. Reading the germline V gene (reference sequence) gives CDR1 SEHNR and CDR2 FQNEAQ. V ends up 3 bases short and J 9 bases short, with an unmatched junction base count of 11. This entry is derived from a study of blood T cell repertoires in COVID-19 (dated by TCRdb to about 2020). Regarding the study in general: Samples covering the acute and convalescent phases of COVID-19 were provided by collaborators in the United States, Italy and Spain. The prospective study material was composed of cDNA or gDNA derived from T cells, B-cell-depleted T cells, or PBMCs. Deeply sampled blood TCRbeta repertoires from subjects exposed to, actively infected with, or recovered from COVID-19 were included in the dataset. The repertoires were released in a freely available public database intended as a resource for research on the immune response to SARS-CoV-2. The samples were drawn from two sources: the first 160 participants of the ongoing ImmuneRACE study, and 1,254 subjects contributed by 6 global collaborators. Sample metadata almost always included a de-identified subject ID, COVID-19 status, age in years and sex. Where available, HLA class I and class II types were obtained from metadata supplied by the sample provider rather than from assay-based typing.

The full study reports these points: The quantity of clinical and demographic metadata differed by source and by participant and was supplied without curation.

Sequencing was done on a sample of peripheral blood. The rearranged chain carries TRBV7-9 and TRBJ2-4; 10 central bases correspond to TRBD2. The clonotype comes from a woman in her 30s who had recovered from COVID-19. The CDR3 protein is CASSLLSSGRAGIQYF. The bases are TGTGCCAGCAGCTTGCTGTCCAGCGGGAGGGCCGGCATTCAGTACTTC.